The 32 T cell receptor beta chains reported below all come from one sample, sequenced in a study of T and B cells in COVID-19 patients. From blood, about 240-550 ng of genomic DNA served as TRB template. BIOMED2 TRB-A/B primer pools were used in multiplex TRB PCR. A single record per CDR3 protein comes from TCRdb applying MiXCR to the multiplex PCR reads. The data contain some 980 distinct CDR3 sequences, more than 15% of them seen just once; the ten biggest clones take up around 43%. What was sequenced was blood. The source of these receptors is a human donor with active COVID-19.

This clonotype was picked up a small number of times. The rearrangement links TRBV20-1 to TRBJ2-7; 10 bases align to TRBD2. Germline V lookup: CDR1 DFQATT, CDR2 SNEGSKA (reference sequence). The CDR3 covers 15 residues. V gave up 3 bases and J gave up 6 bases; unmatched junction bases: 11. The CDR3 nucleotides read TGCAGTGCTAGGGGGGGGCTAGCGGGGGTTGGCGAGCAGTACTTC. Translation: CSARGGLAGVGEQYF.

In this sample, this clonotype turned up a few times. CDR3 amino acids: CSARDNSLPNTIYF. CDR3 DNA: TGCAGTGCTAGAGACAACAGTTTACCAAACACCATATATTTT. The genes are TRBV20-1 and TRBJ1-3; no firm D call. CDR3 length: 14 amino acids. Per germline, CDR1 DFQATT and CDR2 SNEGSKA (reference sequence). Trimming left V 0 bases short and J 6 bases short, with 12 bases between.

This clonotype was counted many times. V is TRBV20-1 and J is TRBJ2-7, with TRBD1 identical over 10 bases. V gave up 5 bases and J gave up 1 base; unmatched junction bases: 8. Germline V gene lookup returns CDR1 DFQATT and CDR2 SNEGSKA (reference sequence). The CDR3 runs 15 residues. As DNA, the CDR3 is TGCAGTGCTCCGGGGGACAGGGGAACTTCCTACGAGCAGTACTTC. Amino acids: CSAPGDRGTSYEQYF.

By sample share, this clonotype is medium-sized. The rearrangement joins TRBV5-4 to TRBJ2-5; tentative D call: TRBD1 (8 bases). Trimming shortened V by 0 bases and J by 5 bases, and 29 bases separated the two germline ends. The CDR3 loop spans 20 amino acids. The germline V gene has CDR1 SGHNT and CDR2 YYREEE (reference sequence). The CDR3 DNA is TGTGCCAGCAGCTTGGCCGTAGGAATTGGGACAGGCGGGGGCCGGGAGACCCAGTACTTC. This translates into CASSLAVGIGTGGGRETQYF.

Comment on this clonotype: This may be a read error: a much more frequent sequence differs by one nucleotide. The rearrangement joins TRBV6-2 or TRBV6-3 to TRBJ2-7; D remains ambiguous. The CDR3 loop spans 15 amino acids. The germline gives CDR1 MNHEY, CDR2 SVGEGT. CDR3 residues: CASAVKPQSAYGQYF. The CDR3 DNA is TGTGCCAGCGCAGTTAAACCCCAGTCGGCCTACGGGCAGTACTTC.

Sample share makes this clonotype medium-sized. The chain carries TRBV18 and TRBJ1-2; 8 bases fit TRBD1. The germline V gene encodes CDR1 KGHSH and CDR2 LQKENI. The CDR3 totals 14 residues. J lost 8 bases, V lost 5 bases, and 10 bases had no gene match. CDR3 DNA: TGTGCCAGCTCAGCAAGGACAGGGTGGGACGGCTACACCTTC. Protein product: CASSARTGWDGYTF.

A few counts support this clonotype. This chain joins TRBV2 and TRBJ2-2; D is possibly TRBD1 (6 bases). Germline CDR1 SNHLY, CDR2 FYNNEI. V was pared by 4 bases and J by 4 bases, with 13 bases between. There are 15 residues in the CDR3. The CDR3 spells CASSGSVGGTGELFF. CDR3 DNA sequence: TGTGCCAGCAGTGGCTCTGTAGGGGGCACCGGGGAGCTGTTTTTT.

By its share, this clonotype is medium-sized. This chain links TRBV6-1 with TRBJ2-3; 10 positions match TRBD2. Germline trimming cut 6 bases from V and 5 bases from J; bases unmatched to any gene: 8. This CDR3 has 15 residues. Germline CDR1 and CDR2: MNHNS and SASEGT. Here the CDR3 reads CASSPSSGGGDTQYF. DNA for the CDR3: TGTGCCAGCAGCCCTTCGAGCGGGGGGGGAGATACGCAGTATTTT.

About this clonotype: At one end, the junction sequence differs from germline, possibly due to a read error. V usage is TRBV5-1 and J usage is TRBJ2-5; D is perhaps TRBD1 or TRBD2 (6 bases each). This CDR3 spans 14 amino acids. Germline V gene data show CDR1 as SGHRS and CDR2 as YFSETQ. The CDR3, as DNA: TGCGCCAGCAGCTTTGGAGGGGGGCAAGATACCCAGTACTTC. Translated, it gives CASSFGGGQDTQYF.

The V and J genes are TRBV20-1 and TRBJ2-7; D gene uncertain. The CDR3 runs 14 residues. Germline CDR1 reads DFQATT; CDR2 reads SNEGSKA (reference sequence). Trimming took off 2 bases at V and 5 bases at J, with 16 bases between the two ends. DNA for the CDR3: TGCAGTGCTAGACCCAGGATGGTCCTCAACGAGCAGTACTTC. Its translation is CSARPRMVLNEQYF.

The chain joins TRBV29-1 to TRBJ2-2, with D hard to call. Germline V CDR1 and CDR2: SQVTM, ANQGSEA. There are 11 residues in the CDR3. The V and J ends lost 8 bases and 7 bases respectively, with 11 bases between them. CDR3 region: CSFLKGGELFF. CDR3 DNA sequence: TGCAGCTTCTTGAAGGGCGGGGAGCTGTTTTTT.

In its sample, this clonotype ranks as medium-sized. The chain has TRBV30 and TRBJ1-2; maybe TRBD1 (6 bases). V lost 1 base, J lost 8 bases, and 8 bases lay in between. This CDR3 spans 11 amino acids. Germline CDR1 reads GTSNPN; CDR2 reads SVGIG (reference sequence). The CDR3 reads CAWSGGGGYTF. In nucleotides, the CDR3 is TGTGCCTGGAGTGGAGGGGGGGGCTACACCTTC. The variable domain in full, with the rest retrieved from reference TRBV30 and TRBJ1-2, is SQTIHQWPATLVQPVGSPLSLECTVEGTSNPNLYWYRQAAGRGLQLLFYSVGIGQISSEVPQNLSASRPQDRQFILSSKKLLLSDSGFYLCAWSGGGGYTFGSGTRLTVV.

This clonotype rates as large. The J gene is TRBJ2-5, the V gene TRBV29-1, with 13 bases that match TRBD2. The CDR3 length is 21 residues. V trimming: 5 bases; J trimming: 0 bases; junction bases outside the gene matches: 21. Germline V gene lookup returns CDR1 SQVTM and CDR2 ANQGSEA. CDR3 nucleotides: TGCAGCGTTCAGGGGCTTTTAAGGACTAGCGGGGGAGACCCCGACCAAGAGACCCAGTACTTC. Translating it yields CSVQGLLRTSGGDPDQETQYF.

There are a few counts of this clonotype. The rearrangement uses TRBV20-1 and TRBJ1-3, with D tentatively TRBD1 (6 bases). The germline CDR1 and CDR2 sequences are DFQATT and SNEGSKA (reference sequence). The length of the CDR3 is 17 residues. V lost 3 bases to trimming and J lost 4 bases, with 22 bases between them. CDR3 sequence: CSARAPTGMYTGNTIYF. For the CDR3, the DNA is TGCAGTGCTAGGGCTCCCACAGGGATGTATACCGGAAACACCATATATTTT.

V is TRBV12-3 or TRBV12-4 and J is TRBJ2-5, with 12 nucleotides matching TRBD1. After removal of 7 bases from V and 5 bases from J, the junction contained 8 bases not matched to a gene. The CDR3 covers 15 residues. CDR3 nucleotides: TGTGCCAGCAAATCAGGGACAGGGGGCTTGGAGACCCAGTACTTC. Protein product: CASKSGTGGLETQYF.

By frequency in the sample, this clonotype is medium-sized. This sequence joins TRBV6-2 or TRBV6-3 and TRBJ2-7; possibly TRBD2 for D (5 bases). The CDR3 is 17 amino acids. Per the germline V gene, CDR1 is MNHEY and CDR2 is SVGEGT. Trimming left V 7 bases short and J 1 base short, with 23 bases between. For the CDR3, the DNA is TGTGCCAGCATGAGCGACTCCATAGAGGGAAAATCCTACGAGCAGTACTTC. Amino acid sequence: CASMSDSIEGKSYEQYF.

This clonotype is labeled medium-sized. This sequence joins TRBV7-9 and TRBJ2-5; 10 bases line up with TRBD2. The CDR3 runs to 19 residues. V trimming: 6 bases; J trimming: 2 bases; junction bases outside the gene matches: 18. Germline values: CDR1 SEHNR, CDR2 FQNEAQ (reference sequence). This CDR3 is CASRSTDIMGLAPQETQYF. For the CDR3, the DNA is TGTGCCAGCAGATCGACGGACATAATGGGACTAGCGCCACAAGAGACCCAGTACTTC.

This clonotype rates as large. V is TRBV19 and J is TRBJ1-3; D may be TRBD1 (5 bases). This CDR3 spans 12 amino acids. CDR1 and CDR2 (germline): LNHDA, SQIVND (reference sequence). Between the trimmed V and J ends, which lost 9 bases and 2 bases, there was a span of 8 bases. As DNA, the CDR3 is TGTGCCAGCACCAGGGCTGGAAACACCATATATTTT. As protein: CASTRAGNTIYF.

By frequency in the sample, this clonotype is medium-sized. The chain links TRBV18 to TRBJ1-1; D remains unclear. V lost 3 bases to trimming and J lost 1 base, with 9 bases between them. CDR1 is KGHSH and CDR2 is LQKENI in the germline V gene. The CDR3 has 14 residues. The CDR3 coding sequence is TGTGCCAGCTCACCCGCTACTACGAACACTGAAGCTTTCTTT. Translation: CASSPATTNTEAFF. Variable domain in full (rest from reference TRBV18 and TRBJ1-1): NAGVMQNPRHLVRRRGQEARLRCSPMKGHSHVYWYRQLPEEGLKFMVYLQKENIIDESGMPKERFSAEFPKEGPSILRIQQVVRGDSAAYFCASSPATTNTEAFFGQGTRLTVV.

This clonotype is deemed medium-sized. The chain links TRBV27 to TRBJ1-1; 8 bases fit TRBD1. Losses at the gene ends were 4 bases for V and 10 bases for J; bases not matched to a gene: 11. Germline V gene data show CDR1 as MNHEY and CDR2 as SMNVEV (reference sequence). CDR3 size: 14 residues. CDR3 DNA sequence: TGTGCCAGCAGTTATGCCCAGGGGGCGCGGGTAGCTTTCTTT. Its protein is CASSYAQGARVAFF.

The genes are TRBV29-1 and TRBJ2-7, with D possibly being TRBD2 (5 bases). CDR3 size: 12 residues. V lost 4 bases, J lost 5 bases, and 12 bases lay in between. The germline V gene has CDR1 SQVTM and CDR2 ANQGSEA. The chain's CDR3 is CSVGRQADEQYF. CDR3 coding DNA: TGCAGCGTTGGGAGGCAGGCTGACGAGCAGTACTTC.

This clonotype is medium-sized by share. V gene TRBV5-6 combines with J gene TRBJ1-2, with D tentatively TRBD1 (5 bases). The CDR3 consists of 15 residues. Germline loops: CDR1 SGHDT, CDR2 YYEEEE. V was shortened by 2 bases and J by 1 base, with 12 bases between the two germline ends. CDR3 DNA sequence: TGTGCCAGCAGCTTATCAGGGAGGGGTAACTATGGCTACACCTTC. Translating it yields CASSLSGRGNYGYTF.

This clonotype came up a few times. The J gene is TRBJ1-4, the V gene TRBV4-1, with no clear D. The V gene's germline CDR1 is MGHRA and CDR2 YSYEKL. This CDR3 has 17 amino acids. V lost 1 base to trimming and J lost 6 bases, with 18 bases between them. The DNA for the CDR3 is TGCGCCAGCAGCCAAGGAGAGGGAAGGGAACGGGATGAAAAACTGTTTTTT. Encoded protein: CASSQGEGRERDEKLFF.

This clonotype rates as medium-sized. This chain links TRBV4-2 with TRBJ1-3; 9 nucleotides line up with TRBD1. The V gene's germline CDR1 is LGHNA and CDR2 YNFKEQ. The CDR3 totals 18 residues. Losses at the gene ends were 1 base for V and 2 bases for J; bases not matched to a gene: 9. The chain's CDR3 is CASSQVGWGDRAGNTIYF. The DNA of the CDR3 is TGTGCCAGCAGCCAAGTCGGATGGGGGGACAGGGCTGGAAACACCATATATTTT.

The gene calls are TRBV20-1 and TRBJ2-7; D uncertain. The V end lost 7 bases, the J end lost 0 bases, and 10 bases lay between the germline ends. The CDR3 consists of 12 residues. Germline lookup yields CDR1 DFQATT and CDR2 SNEGSKA (reference sequence). CDR3 amino acids: CSVSTSSYEQYF. Here the CDR3 DNA reads TGCAGTGTTTCCACGAGCTCCTACGAGCAGTACTTC.

By sample fraction, this clonotype is medium-sized. The rearrangement uses TRBV5-1 and TRBJ2-1; D might be TRBD1 (6 bases). Germline lookup yields CDR1 SGHRS and CDR2 YFSETQ. The CDR3 has 15 residues. Trimming pared 0 bases from V and 7 bases from J, leaving 14 bases between. The CDR3 sequence: CASSLARVGANEQFF. The CDR3 coding sequence is TGCGCCAGCAGCTTGGCCAGGGTGGGGGCAAATGAGCAGTTCTTC.

Many counts were recorded for this clonotype. The chain uses TRBV9 and TRBJ2-3, with TRBD2 matching 7 bases. Germline CDR1 SGDLS, CDR2 YYNGEE. The trim removed 5 bases at V and 10 bases at J, leaving 16 bases unmatched. This CDR3 comprises 15 residues. CDR3: CASSQHLESGGSQYF. As DNA, the CDR3 is TGTGCCAGCAGTCAACATCTCGAATCGGGGGGATCGCAGTATTTT.

Within the sample, this clonotype is medium-sized. This chain joins TRBV18 and TRBJ2-7, with a weak D call TRBD1 (5 bases). The CDR3 length is 13 residues. Germline V CDR1 and CDR2: KGHSH, LQKENI. V gave up 6 bases and J gave up 3 bases, with 12 bases separating them. The CDR3 region has the DNA TGTGCCAGCTCCGTGGGGCAGAGCTACGAGCAGTACTTC. It yields the protein CASSVGQSYEQYF.

The CDR3 coding sequence is TGTGCCAGCAGCTTCTCTTCCCAGAACAATCAGCCCCAGCATTTT. Amino acids: CASSFSSQNNQPQHF. This rearrangement joins TRBV7-2 to TRBJ1-5; D remains ambiguous. Trimming removed 3 bases from V and 3 bases from J, with 12 bases in between. Per germline, CDR1 SGHTA and CDR2 FQGNSA. The CDR3 loop spans 15 amino acids.

This clonotype counts as hyperexpanded. This sequence joins TRBV6-2 or TRBV6-3 and TRBJ1-5, with D perhaps matching TRBD1 (6 bases). The V and J ends lost 8 bases and 5 bases respectively, with 22 bases between them. This CDR3 contains 16 residues. Germline-derived CDR1 and CDR2 are MNHEY and SVGEGT. The CDR3 sequence is CASVSGGKKWDQPQHF. The CDR3 bases are TGTGCCAGCGTTTCTGGGGGCAAGAAGTGGGATCAGCCCCAGCATTTT.

The rearrangement joins TRBV20-1 to TRBJ2-6; 7 bases agree with TRBD2. V was pared by 3 bases and J by 0 bases, with 5 bases of the junction left unmatched. The germline V gene has CDR1 DFQATT and CDR2 SNEGSKA (reference sequence). The CDR3 is 16 amino acids. CDR3: CSASPGDYSGANVLTF. The CDR3 DNA sequence: TGCAGTGCTAGTCCCGGGGACTACTCTGGGGCCAACGTCCTGACTTTC.

This clonotype came up a few times. This chain connects TRBV10-1 to TRBJ1-5; D gene ambiguous. From germline, CDR1 is WNHNN and CDR2 SYGVQD (reference sequence). The CDR3 runs 11 residues. V lost 6 bases to trimming and J lost 15 bases, with 15 bases between them. The CDR3 nucleotides are TGCGCCAGCAGCCCAAAAAGGGAGAGGCATTTT. Protein sequence: CASSPKRERHF.